This T cell receptor (beta chain) stems from a study of T cells after yellow fever vaccination. Study results and caveats: Abundant clonotypes from the bulk population could contaminate FACS-sorted repertoires.

In germline, CDR1 is MGHRA, CDR2 YSYEKL. Trimming removed 3 bases at V and 6 bases at J, with 8 bases between. CDR3 length: 12 amino acids. Researchers made TCR cDNA using 5'RACE template switching, and this step added a universal primer site and UMIs. MiXCR, applied by TCRdb to the 5' RACE reads, yields one record per CDR3 protein. The data show some 240,000 distinct CDR3 sequences, approximately 3% seen once. A note on this clonotype: The antigen is not known.

The chain employs TRBV4-1 and TRBJ2-5; D uncertain. The sample consisted of CD4+ T cells sorted from PBMCs, taken 10 days after the yellow fever booster vaccination. This TCR came from a man younger than 35 who received the YFV17D yellow fever vaccine. The CDR3 DNA follows: TGCGCCAGCAGCCATGACGTGAAGACCCAGTACTTC. This translates into CASSHDVKTQYF.